These T cell receptor beta chains were read from a single sample in a study of shared clonotypes between healthy human individuals. The repertoire was sequenced with immunoSEQ multiplex PCR; TCRdb's copy has only in-frame clones and lacks some. Of roughly 2.5 million clones in the sample, approximately 92% were seen once. The sequenced sample was naive CD4+ T cells sorted from blood. Receptors originate from a man aged 18 to 30 in good health. Both conserved end residues are part of each CDR3. A D gene is named only where the DNA matches it firmly. A row's size may be missing; if present it is once, few, many or a size class.

J gene | CDR3 length | V gene | D gene | clone size | CDR3 protein | CDR3 DNA
TRBJ2-2 | 15 | TRBV2 | TRBD1 | NA | CARGTGTANTGELFF | TGTGCCAGGGGCACCGGGACAGCGAACACCGGGGAGCTGTTTTTT
TRBJ1-3 | 15 | TRBV15 | TRBD1 | NA | CATSVDRVSGNTIYF | TGTGCCACCAGCGTGGACAGGGTATCTGGAAACACCATATATTTT
TRBJ1-3 | 13 | TRBV19 | TRBD1 | NA | CASGTGGENTIYF | TGTGCCAGTGGGACAGGGGGCGAAAACACCATATATTTT
TRBJ1-1 | 15 | TRBV4-3 | TRBD1 | NA | CASSRLLQGITEAFF | TGCGCCAGCAGCCGCCTACTACAGGGGATCACTGAAGCTTTCTTT
TRBJ1-2 | 12 | TRBV7-9 | NA | NA | CASSAGFRGYTF | TGTGCCAGCAGCGCAGGTTTTCGTGGCTACACCTTC
TRBJ2-2 | 16 | TRBV9 | TRBD2 | once | CASSVRLAGGTGELFF | TGTGCCAGCAGCGTACGATTAGCGGGAGGCACCGGGGAGCTGTTTTTT
TRBJ1-2 | 18 | TRBV6-1 | TRBD1 | NA | CASNDDRDRGIGHYGYTF | TGTGCCAGCAATGACGACCGGGACAGGGGTATAGGACACTATGGCTACACCTTC
TRBJ2-7 | 14 | TRBV7-2 | NA | NA | CASSLAKNSYEQYF | TGTGCCAGCAGCTTAGCTAAGAACTCCTACGAGCAGTACTTC
TRBJ2-5 | 11 | TRBV10-3 | NA | NA | CAISDQETQYF | TGTGCCATCAGTGACCAAGAGACCCAGTACTTC
TRBJ2-3 | 15 | TRBV30 | NA | NA | CAWSPSIASTDTQYF | TGTGCCTGGAGCCCTTCGATAGCTAGCACAGATACGCAGTATTTT
TRBJ2-7 | 14 | TRBV19 | NA | NA | CASSIGGPLGEQYF | TGTGCCAGCTCAATTGGGGGGCCTCTCGGCGAGCAGTACTTC
TRBJ2-3 | 17 | TRBV2 | TRBD2 | NA | CATPLRGGLTNTDTQYF | TGTGCCACTCCTTTGCGGGGGGGCCTTACCAACACAGATACGCAGTATTTT
TRBJ2-1 | 17 | TRBV4-1 | NA | NA | CASSPEGARQGHNEQFF | TGCGCCAGCAGCCCGGAGGGGGCGCGACAGGGCCACAATGAGCAGTTCTTC
TRBJ1-5 | 13 | TRBV29-1 | TRBD1 | NA | CSATGGYGQPQHF | TGCAGCGCTACAGGGGGATACGGTCAGCCCCAGCATTTT
TRBJ2-7 | 15 | TRBV5-4 | TRBD1 | once | CASSLGTGASYEQYF | TGTGCCAGCAGCTTAGGGACAGGGGCCTCCTACGAGCAGTACTTC
TRBJ1-5 | 16 | TRBV7-2 | NA | NA | CASSLVGVKGNQPQHF | TGTGCCAGCAGCTTAGTTGGGGTAAAGGGCAATCAGCCCCAGCATTTT
TRBJ1-2 | 14 | TRBV5-4 | NA | NA | CASSSQTGSYGYTF | TGTGCCAGCAGCTCGCAGACGGGTTCCTATGGCTACACCTTC
TRBJ2-7 | 13 | TRBV7-9 | NA | NA | CASSPLGPYEQYF | TGTGCCAGCAGCCCATTGGGACCATACGAGCAGTACTTC
TRBJ1-5 | 15 | TRBV2 | NA | NA | CASSETGAGNQPQHF | TGTGCCAGCAGTGAAACCGGGGCGGGCAATCAGCCCCAGCATTTT
TRBJ1-6 | 15 | TRBV9 | TRBD1 | NA | CASSVEGASNSPLHF | TGTGCCAGCAGCGTAGAGGGGGCAAGTAATTCACCCCTCCACTTT
TRBJ2-2 | 16 | TRBV27 | NA | NA | CASSSSSQILTGELFF | TGTGCCAGCAGTTCCTCTTCCCAAATTCTTACCGGGGAGCTGTTTTTT
TRBJ2-3 | 14 | TRBV5-4 | TRBD1 | once | CASSPDSGTDAQYF | TGTGCCAGCAGCCCTGACAGTGGGACAGATGCGCAGTATTTT
TRBJ1-1 | 11 | TRBV2 | TRBD1 | NA | CASSGTGVAFF | TGTGCCAGCAGTGGGACAGGGGTTGCTTTCTTT
TRBJ1-5 | 16 | TRBV7-9 | NA | NA | CASSSNRAPLGQPQHF | TGTGCCAGCAGCTCCAACAGGGCTCCACTGGGGCAGCCCCAGCATTTT
TRBJ1-1 | 13 | TRBV2 | TRBD1 | NA | CASNPGQSTEAFF | TGTGCCAGCAACCCGGGACAGAGCACTGAAGCTTTCTTT
TRBJ2-5 | 14 | TRBV5-6 | NA | NA | CASSLIWQGETQYF | TGTGCCAGCAGCTTGATTTGGCAGGGGGAGACCCAGTACTTC
TRBJ2-7 | 16 | TRBV7-6 | TRBD2 | NA | CASSQTSGRAIKEQYF | TGTGCCAGCAGCCAGACTAGCGGGAGGGCTATCAAAGAGCAGTACTTC
TRBJ1-1 | 14 | TRBV29-1 | NA | NA | CSVENPGVNTEAFF | TGCAGCGTTGAAAACCCAGGAGTGAACACTGAAGCTTTCTTT
TRBJ2-3 | 11 | TRBV6-5 | NA | NA | CASSTGGTQYF | TGTGCCAGCAGTACAGGTGGCACGCAGTATTTT
TRBJ2-7 | 16 | TRBV4-3 | TRBD2 | NA | CASSQDLLPGGNEQYF | TGCGCCAGCAGCCAAGATCTTTTGCCGGGGGGAAACGAGCAGTACTTC
TRBJ2-5 | 15 | TRBV9 | TRBD2 | NA | CASSQRDYPSETQYF | TGTGCCAGCAGCCAAAGGGACTACCCGTCAGAGACCCAGTACTTC
TRBJ1-2 | 14 | TRBV6-5 | NA | once | CASSPRASNYGYTF | TGTGCCAGCAGCCCCCGAGCCAGTAACTATGGCTACACCTTC
TRBJ2-1 | 15 | TRBV18 | NA | NA | CASSKGQLSYNEQFF | TGTGCCAGCTCAAAAGGACAGCTATCCTACAATGAGCAGTTCTTC
TRBJ2-1 | 15 | TRBV30 | TRBD2 | NA | CAWSVRREAYNEQFF | TGTGCCTGGAGTGTACGACGGGAGGCTTACAATGAGCAGTTCTTC
TRBJ2-7 | 18 | TRBV5-4 | TRBD2 | NA | CASSLRTSGRSFPYEQYF | TGTGCCAGCAGCCTTAGGACTAGCGGGAGAAGTTTTCCGTACGAGCAGTACTTC
TRBJ2-7 | 15 | TRBV19 | TRBD2 | NA | CASSGGGTIPYEQYF | TGTGCCAGTAGTGGTGGCGGGACTATCCCCTACGAGCAGTACTTC
TRBJ1-2 | 13 | TRBV6-5 | NA | NA | CASRPGRNYGYTF | TGTGCCAGCAGACCCGGCCGAAACTATGGCTACACCTTC
TRBJ2-1 | 15 | TRBV7-9 | TRBD1 | NA | CASSSPDRAANEQFF | TGTGCCAGCAGCTCCCCAGACAGGGCGGCCAATGAGCAGTTCTTC
TRBJ2-7 | 14 | TRBV5-1 | NA | NA | CASSLVQGTYEQYF | TGCGCCAGCAGCTTGGTGCAGGGCACCTACGAGCAGTACTTC
TRBJ2-7 | 14 | TRBV9 | TRBD2 | once | CASSPGLAGGPQYF | TGTGCCAGCAGCCCCGGACTAGCGGGGGGTCCTCAGTACTTC
TRBJ2-7 | 15 | TRBV6-6 | TRBD1 | NA | CASSQPGQGSYEQYF | TGTGCCAGCAGTCAACCGGGACAGGGATCCTACGAGCAGTACTTC
TRBJ1-6 | 16 | TRBV7-8 | NA | NA | CASSAQVRRYNSPLHF | TGTGCCAGCAGCGCACAGGTTCGGCGGTATAATTCACCCCTCCACTTT
TRBJ1-3 | 16 | TRBV18 | NA | NA | CASSPIRGRDGNTIYF | TGTGCCAGCTCACCCATTAGAGGGCGCGACGGAAACACCATATATTTT
TRBJ2-5 | 18 | TRBV18 | TRBD2 | NA | CASSPLGLAGAPGETQYF | TGTGCCAGCTCACCACTAGGACTAGCGGGAGCCCCGGGAGAGACCCAGTACTTC
TRBJ1-6 | 15 | TRBV5-6 | TRBD1 | NA | CASSRIQGNNSPLHF | TGTGCCAGCAGCCGAATACAGGGGAATAATTCACCCCTCCACTTT
TRBJ2-6 | 18 | TRBV5-6 | NA | NA | CASSGMTGEGSGANVLTF | TGTGCCAGCAGCGGCATGACAGGGGAGGGCTCTGGGGCCAACGTCCTGACTTTC
TRBJ1-4 | 18 | TRBV11-2 | NA | NA | CASSPRFWGVRRKERLFF | TGTGCCAGCAGTCCCAGGTTTTGGGGCGTCCGCCGGAAAGAACGGCTGTTTTTT
TRBJ2-5 | 14 | TRBV5-1 | NA | NA | CASSFGGRQETQYF | TGCGCCAGCAGCTTTGGAGGGCGGCAAGAGACCCAGTACTTC
TRBJ2-2 | 16 | TRBV7-3 | TRBD2 | NA | CASSPLAGGNTGELFF | TGTGCCAGCAGCCCGTTAGCGGGGGGGAACACCGGGGAGCTGTTTTTT
TRBJ2-1 | 15 | TRBV5-1 | TRBD1 | NA | CASSLEDRGRSEQFF | TGCGCCAGCAGCTTGGAGGACAGGGGTAGGAGTGAGCAGTTCTTC
TRBJ1-6 | 16 | TRBV30 | TRBD1 | NA | CAWSPGTVNGNSPLHF | TGTGCCTGGAGTCCCGGGACAGTAAACGGGAATTCACCCCTCCACTTT
TRBJ2-1 | 16 | TRBV10-3 | TRBD2 | once | CAISASAGGFYNEQFF | TGTGCCATCAGTGCATCAGCGGGAGGCTTCTACAATGAGCAGTTCTTC